Listed here is a single TCR beta chain. Its antigen remains unknown. This specimen comes from a study of a mutant IDH1 vaccine in newly diagnosed glioma. Overall study: Following radiotherapy alone, or alongside temozolomide cycles, vaccination was started after an interval of 4-6 weeks.

Only in-frame clones appear in the TCRdb table, and some are missing; sequencing was by immunoSEQ multiplex PCR. The data show under 60,000 clones, around 80% seen once. This sample's time point: week 35, safety follow-up. Mutant IDH1 20-mer peptide, at 300 ug, made up each vaccine dose, with topical imiquimod. CDR1 and CDR2 (germline): SGHNT, YYREEE (reference sequence). The CDR3 length is 13 residues. This sample comprised PBMCs, obtained from a glioma patient whose treatment included an IDH1 peptide vaccine. The sequence was collected from a man between 35 and 55 years old with glioma. The chain carries TRBV5-4 and TRBJ2-5; TRBD2 matches 9 bases. The J call may be wrong; the DNA end is better matched by TRBJ2-7. The DNA for the CDR3 is TGTGCCAGCAGCTTGTGGACTAGCGACGAGCAGTACTTC. It specifies CASSLWTSDEQYF.